Detailed here is one T cell receptor (beta chain). This receptor's antigen is unknown. No base quality values were provided; no much bigger clone lies one nucleotide off. Counted from cysteine to phenylalanine, this CDR3 has 14 amino acids. This entry keeps only the CDR3 DNA: 42 bases, framed from base 1. Looking up the germline V gene yields CDR1 MDHEN and CDR2 SYDVKM. TCR CDR3 regions were amplified from genomic DNA by multiplex PCR using the deep immunoSEQ assay. For each cell subset, the extracted genomic DNA was distributed evenly across all wells of several immunoSEQ 96-well plates, and each plate served as one replicate. For sorted subsets, each replicate PCR was loaded with 200 ng genomic DNA, equivalent to 30,000 or so T cell genomes. Purified libraries were quantified with a Qubit 3.0 fluorometer, sized on a Bioanalyzer 2100, and re-quantified with the KAPA Library Quantification kit. Each immunoSEQ 96-well plate was sequenced on its own single-read 150-cycle Illumina NextSeq 550 flow cell. Processing in the source paper ran as follows. Because only junctional sequences without quality scores were contained in the immunoSEQ output, filtering matching that applied to full-length reads could not be performed. To assign V/J genes and CDR3, sequences were annotated against IMGT germline references using PyIR, a Python wrapper for IgBLAST v1.9. Any read was removed if the V/J assignment was weak (E-value above 1e-6), the CDR3 was missing, or the read contained stop codons, out-of-frame junctions, or ambiguous translated residues. A V3J clonotype was defined by an identical inferred V gene, J gene, and CDR3 amino acid sequence. The percentage overlap between two repertoires was calculated by dividing the number of shared unique clonotypes by the size of the smaller repertoire. RTK rarefaction, the Chao1 estimator, and Recon v2.1 estimates of unobserved clonotypes were used to assess repertoire richness. For all TCRbeta clonotypes obtained by the gDNA method from several donors, generation probabilities were computed with OLGA. The immuneACCESS repertoire file appears here via TCRdb, limited to in-frame rearrangements. These files lack a portion of the clones; in checked studies, under half of the deficit traces to unresolved V genes, and the cause of the others is not known. The V and J calls and clone size are taken from that table; D and trimming were inferred from the DNA. In all, the sample holds 2 million to 3 million clones, and more than 85% of those were seen once. Jointly, the top ten make up 0.36% of the sample.

Healthy HIV-negative adults with no recently reported acute infections or vaccinations were included as donors. Every donor was a Caucasian adult living in Nashville, Tennessee, USA. CD4+ T cells were enriched through magnetic negative selection, after which naive cells were positively selected on CD45RA and the remaining negative fraction served as the memory subset. Blood was obtained by leukapheresis, after which PBMCs were separated by Ficoll-Histopaque density gradient centrifugation and cryopreserved in liquid nitrogen vapor phase. Analytical flow cytometry was used to check the purity and quantity of every magnetically sorted T cell population. Each sorted fraction had its genomic DNA isolated and then quantified by UV absorbance on a Nanodrop 2000c. These data originate in a study of shared clonotypes between healthy human individuals (dated by TCRdb to between 2020 and 2021). Context from the whole study: The cohort comprised a couple of women and a few men aged 18 to 49 years. To increase sequencing depth and limit assay-specific biases, different laboratories used diverse techniques to prepare libraries and sequence TCR repertoires. To estimate repertoire size and how much clonotype sharing occurs between individuals, the study deeply sequenced the blood TCR repertoires of roughly 5 healthy adults. For each donor, three plates each were used for CD4 naive and CD4 memory, two plates were used for CD8 naive, and one plate was used for CD8 memory. Each donor's leukapheresis produced roughly between about 0.8 and 8.9 billion PBMCs. The study at large found these results: Larger estimated clonotype richness was generally found for naive subsets than for memory subsets. Sampling was limited to blood, and TCR repertoires in tissue likely differ from TCR repertoires in blood. About 4.5% of naive CD4, 3.5% of naive CD8, approximately 2.2% of memory CD4, and about 0.4% of memory CD8 clonotypes were shared across a few donors. Based on pairwise subsampling, the degree of clonotype sharing among donors was expected to be affected by sequencing depth. Even with the large sequencing depth, rarefaction of the sorted-subset datasets indicated that sequencing was incomplete. Clonotypes shared by all four sorted-subset donors showed higher generation probabilities than non-shared clonotypes. The genetic and exposure-history diversity represented was limited by the small number of donors.

The sample comprised naive CD4+ T cells from PBMCs. The cell subset or site label for this specimen denotes: CD45RA+ positively selected. The rearrangement combines TRBV28 with TRBJ1-3, with the D gene not confidently named. This TCR was recovered from a man aged 18-30 years in good health. Some clones in this sample may be carry-over from other donors' samples. This receptor carries the CDR3 CSQRLDTPGNTIYF. The nucleotide sequence reads as follows: TGTTCCCAACGCCTGGATACCCCTGGAAACACCATATATTTT.